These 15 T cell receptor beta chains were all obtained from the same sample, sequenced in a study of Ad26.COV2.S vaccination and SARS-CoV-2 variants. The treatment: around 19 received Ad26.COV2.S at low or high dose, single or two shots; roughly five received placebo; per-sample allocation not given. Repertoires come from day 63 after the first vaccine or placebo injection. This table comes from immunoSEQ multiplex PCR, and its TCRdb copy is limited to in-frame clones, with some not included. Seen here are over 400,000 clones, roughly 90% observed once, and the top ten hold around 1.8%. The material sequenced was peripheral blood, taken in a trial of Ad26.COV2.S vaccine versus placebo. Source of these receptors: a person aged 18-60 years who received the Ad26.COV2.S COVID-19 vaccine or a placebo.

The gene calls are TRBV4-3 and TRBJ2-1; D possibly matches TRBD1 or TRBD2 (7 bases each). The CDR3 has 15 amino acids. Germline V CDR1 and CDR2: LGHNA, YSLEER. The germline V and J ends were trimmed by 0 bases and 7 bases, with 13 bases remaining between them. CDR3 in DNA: TGCGCCAGCAGCCAAGAGCCAGGGGGGGGGAATGAGCAGTTCTTC. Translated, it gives CASSQEPGGGNEQFF.

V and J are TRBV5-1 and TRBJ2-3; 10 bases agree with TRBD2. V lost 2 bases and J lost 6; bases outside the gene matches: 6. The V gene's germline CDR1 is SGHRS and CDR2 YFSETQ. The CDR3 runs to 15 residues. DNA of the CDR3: TGCGCCAGCAGCTTAATAGCGGGGGGAGGTGATACGCAGTATTTT. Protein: CASSLIAGGGDTQYF. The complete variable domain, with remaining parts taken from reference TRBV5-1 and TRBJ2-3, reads KAGVTQTPRYLIKTRGQQVTLSCSPISGHRSVSWYQQTPGQGLQFLFEYFSETQRNKGNFPGRFSGRQFSNSRSEMNVSTLELGDSALYLCASSLIAGGGDTQYFGPGTRLTVL.

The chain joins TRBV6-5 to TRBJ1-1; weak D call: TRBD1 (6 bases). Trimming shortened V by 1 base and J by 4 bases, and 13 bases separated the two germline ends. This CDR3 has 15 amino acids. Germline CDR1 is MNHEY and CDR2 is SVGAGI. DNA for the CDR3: TGTGCCAGCAGTTACTTGGGAACAGGGAGCACTGAAGCTTTCTTT. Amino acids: CASSYLGTGSTEAFF.

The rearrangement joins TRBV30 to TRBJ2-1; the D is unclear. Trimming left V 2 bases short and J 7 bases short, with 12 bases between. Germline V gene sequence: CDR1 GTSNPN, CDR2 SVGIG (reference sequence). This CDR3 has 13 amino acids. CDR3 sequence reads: CAWSILRNNEQFF. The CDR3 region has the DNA TGTGCCTGGAGTATCCTACGGAATAATGAGCAGTTCTTC. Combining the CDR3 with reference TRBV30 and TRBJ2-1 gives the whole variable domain SQTIHQWPATLVQPVGSPLSLECTVEGTSNPNLYWYRQAAGRGLQLLFYSVGIGQISSEVPQNLSASRPQDRQFILSSKKLLLSDSGFYLCAWSILRNNEQFFGPGTRLTVL.

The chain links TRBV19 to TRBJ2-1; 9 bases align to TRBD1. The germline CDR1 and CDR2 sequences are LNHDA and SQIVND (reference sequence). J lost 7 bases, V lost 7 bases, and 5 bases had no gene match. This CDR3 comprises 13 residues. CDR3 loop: CASKRQGGNEQFF. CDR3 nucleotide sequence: TGTGCCAGTAAACGACAGGGGGGGAATGAGCAGTTCTTC.

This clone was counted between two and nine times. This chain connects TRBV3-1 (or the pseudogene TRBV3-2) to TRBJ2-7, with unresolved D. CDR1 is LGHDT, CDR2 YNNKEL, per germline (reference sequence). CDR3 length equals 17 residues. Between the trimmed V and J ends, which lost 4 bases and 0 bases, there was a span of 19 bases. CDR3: CASSPILTQAFSYEQYF. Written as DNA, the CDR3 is TGTGCCAGCAGCCCGATTCTCACCCAGGCTTTCTCCTACGAGCAGTACTTC.

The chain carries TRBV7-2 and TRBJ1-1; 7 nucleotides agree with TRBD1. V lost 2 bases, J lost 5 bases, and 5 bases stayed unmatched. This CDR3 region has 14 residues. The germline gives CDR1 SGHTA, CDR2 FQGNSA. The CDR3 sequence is CASSLLGGGTEAFF. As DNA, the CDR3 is TGTGCCAGCAGCTTATTAGGGGGCGGTACTGAAGCTTTCTTT. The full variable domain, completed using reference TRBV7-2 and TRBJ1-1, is GAGVSQSPSNKVTEKGKDVELRCDPISGHTALYWYRQSLGQGLEFLIYFQGNSAPDKSGLPSDRFSAERTGGSVSTLTIQRTQQEDSAVYLCASSLLGGGTEAFFGQGTRLTVV.

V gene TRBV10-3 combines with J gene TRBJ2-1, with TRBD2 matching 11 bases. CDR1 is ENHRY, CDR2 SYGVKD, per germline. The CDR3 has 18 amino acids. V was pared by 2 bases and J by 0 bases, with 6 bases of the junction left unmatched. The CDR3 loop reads CAISEISGGVRSYNEQFF. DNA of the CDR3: TGTGCCATCAGTGAGATTAGCGGGGGGGTTCGCTCCTACAATGAGCAGTTCTTC.

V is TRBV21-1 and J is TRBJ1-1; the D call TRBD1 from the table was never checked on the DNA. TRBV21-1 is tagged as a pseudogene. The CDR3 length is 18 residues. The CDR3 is CASSDPTGGLRRNTEAFF. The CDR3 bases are TGTGCCAGCAGCGATCCTACAGGGGGCCTTAGAAGAAACACTGAAGCTTTCTTT.

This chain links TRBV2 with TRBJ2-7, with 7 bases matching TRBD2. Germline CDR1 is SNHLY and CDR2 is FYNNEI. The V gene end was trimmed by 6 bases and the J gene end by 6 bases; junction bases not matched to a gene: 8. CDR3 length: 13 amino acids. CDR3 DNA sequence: TGTGCCAGCAGAGCCGGGACTACTACCGAGCAGTACTTC. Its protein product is CASRAGTTTEQYF.

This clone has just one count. The CDR3 bases are TGTGCCAGCAGCTTGTTTCCAGGGACCGGGGAGCTGTTTTTT. It codes for CASSLFPGTGELFF. The chain joins TRBV5-4 to TRBJ2-2, with TRBD1 as a possible D gene (5 bases). With 1 base removed from V and 5 bases from J, the gap between germline ends came to 9 bases. CDR1 and CDR2 (germline): SGHNT, YYREEE (reference sequence). The CDR3 is 14 amino acids.

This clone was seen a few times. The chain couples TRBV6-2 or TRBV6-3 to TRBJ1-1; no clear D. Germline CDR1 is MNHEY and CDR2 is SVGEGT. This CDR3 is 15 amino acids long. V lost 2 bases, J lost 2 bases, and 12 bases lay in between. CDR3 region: CASSYKPFLNTEAFF. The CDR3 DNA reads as TGTGCCAGCAGTTACAAACCCTTTCTCAACACTGAAGCTTTCTTT.

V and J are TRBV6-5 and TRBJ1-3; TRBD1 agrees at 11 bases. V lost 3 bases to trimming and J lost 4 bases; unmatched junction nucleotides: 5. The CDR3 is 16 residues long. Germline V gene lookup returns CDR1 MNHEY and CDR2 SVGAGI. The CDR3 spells CASSYTGQGGGNTIYF. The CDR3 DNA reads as TGTGCCAGCAGTTATACGGGACAGGGGGGAGGAAACACCATATATTTT.

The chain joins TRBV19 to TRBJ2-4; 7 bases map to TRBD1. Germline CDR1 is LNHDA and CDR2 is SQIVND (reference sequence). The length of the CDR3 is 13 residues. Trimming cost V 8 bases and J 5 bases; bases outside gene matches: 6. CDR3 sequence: CASETGTENIQYF. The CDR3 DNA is TGTGCCAGTGAGACCGGGACAGAAAACATTCAGTACTTC.

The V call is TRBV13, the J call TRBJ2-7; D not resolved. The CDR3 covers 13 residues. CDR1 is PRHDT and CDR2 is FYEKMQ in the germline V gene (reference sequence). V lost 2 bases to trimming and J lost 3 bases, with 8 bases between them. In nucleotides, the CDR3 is TGTGCCAGCAGCTTAAACCTAAACTACGAGCAGTACTTC. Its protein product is CASSLNLNYEQYF.